This TCR beta chain was profiled in a study of blood T cell repertoires in COVID-19. Sequencing was performed with immunoSEQ multiplex PCR; in TCRdb, only in-frame clones are kept and a portion is missing. Of about 150,000 clones listed, 75% to 90% are singletons. In this sample, this clone turned up once. The CDR3 is 14 amino acids. The trim removed 6 bases at V and 8 bases at J, leaving 10 bases unmatched. The germline V gene has CDR1 MNHEY and CDR2 SVGEGT. The TCR was taken from a man aged 45 to 65 who had recovered from COVID-19. Sequenced material: PBMCs or T cells enriched from blood (not recorded which). The chain uses TRBV6-2 or TRBV6-3 and TRBJ1-2; TRBD1 agrees at 9 bases. Here the CDR3 DNA reads TGTGCCAGCAGCCGGCGACAGGGGGGGGAAGGCTACACCTTC. Residues: CASSRRQGGEGYTF.